A selection of T cell receptor beta chains follows, all from one sample in a study of blood T cell repertoires in COVID-19. Measured with immunoSEQ multiplex PCR; TCRdb has only the in-frame clones, and not every one. This sample has a few hundred thousand clones, with less than 90% found just once. Sequenced material: PBMCs or T cells enriched from blood (not recorded which). The receptors originated from a woman aged 25 to 45 who had recovered from COVID-19. The conserved cysteine and the conserved F or W are not part of the CDR3 here.

v_call cdr3_aa
TRBV11-2 ASSLGRGRRNEKLF
TRBV28 ASSHRSTEAF
TRBV7-2 ASSIRGREGNYLNEQF
TRBV5-1 ASSLGPSVGNTNYGYT
TRBV6-5 ASSFGIADTQY
TRBV5-1 ASSLATGAGQSYGYT
TRBV7-9 AGWAGGNTEAF
TRBV3-1/TRBV3-2 ASSQELTLTYEQY
TRBV2 ASRVLAGGQDTQY
TRBV5-1 ASSLGTSGSLY
TRBV18 ASSRTGVDAEAF
TRBV11-1 ASSLGHRTGELF
TRBV11-3 ASSLESTSINEQF
TRBV27 ASTGRGPSYSNQPQH
TRBV7-9 ASSSGLGALLNEQY
TRBV5-1 ASSAYRETDTQY
TRBV28 ASLDRLTEAF
TRBV9 ASSARDYGYT
TRBV7-9 ASSLPGLAGADTQY
TRBV28 ASSDGQGSRTEAF
TRBV5-1 ASSLFQGARVDEQY
TRBV19 ASSILLAGGTDTQY
TRBV9 ASSVIRANTEAF
TRBV6-5 ASSLAGGDTQY
TRBV10-3 AISESGVQQY
TRBV18 ASSPPLSSRGLADYNEQF
TRBV25-1 ASSERPRAPGGETQY
TRBV15 ATSREGQGYEQY
TRBV5-1 ASSDAPGQGAYEQY
TRBV5-1 ASSSRTDGYT
TRBV6-2/TRBV6-3 ASSYSSRDTNEQF
TRBV12-3/TRBV12-4 ASSTQGNTIY